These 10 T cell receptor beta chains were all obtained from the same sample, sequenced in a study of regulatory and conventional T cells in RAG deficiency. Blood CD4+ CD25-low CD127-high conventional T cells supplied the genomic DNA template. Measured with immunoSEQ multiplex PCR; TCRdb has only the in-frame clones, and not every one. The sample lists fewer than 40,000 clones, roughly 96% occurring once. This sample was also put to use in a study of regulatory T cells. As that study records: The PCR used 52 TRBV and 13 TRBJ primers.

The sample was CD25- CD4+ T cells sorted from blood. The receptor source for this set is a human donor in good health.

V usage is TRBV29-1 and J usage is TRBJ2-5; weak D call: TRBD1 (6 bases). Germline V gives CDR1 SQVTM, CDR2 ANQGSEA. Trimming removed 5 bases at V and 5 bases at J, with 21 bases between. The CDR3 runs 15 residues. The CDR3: CSVRPKGGRTETQYF. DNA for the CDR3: TGCAGCGTTCGCCCAAAAGGGGGTAGAACGGAGACCCAGTACTTC.

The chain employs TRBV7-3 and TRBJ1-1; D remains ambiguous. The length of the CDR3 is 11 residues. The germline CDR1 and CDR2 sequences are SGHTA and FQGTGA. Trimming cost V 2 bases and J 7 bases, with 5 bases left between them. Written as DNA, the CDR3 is TGTGCCAGCAGCTTAGGAGTTGAAGCTTTCTTT. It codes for CASSLGVEAFF.

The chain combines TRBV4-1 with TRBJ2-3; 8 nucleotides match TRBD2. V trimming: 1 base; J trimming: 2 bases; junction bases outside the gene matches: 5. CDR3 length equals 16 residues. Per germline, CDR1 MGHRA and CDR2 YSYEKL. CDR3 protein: CASSQVSGGYTDTQYF. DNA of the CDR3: TGCGCCAGCAGCCAAGTTTCGGGAGGGTACACAGATACGCAGTATTTT.

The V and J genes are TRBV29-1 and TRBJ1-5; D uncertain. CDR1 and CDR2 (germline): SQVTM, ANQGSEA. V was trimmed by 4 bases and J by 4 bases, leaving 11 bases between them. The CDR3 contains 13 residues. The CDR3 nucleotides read TGCAGCGTTGCGAGTGATTCTAATCAGCCCCAGCATTTT. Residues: CSVASDSNQPQHF.

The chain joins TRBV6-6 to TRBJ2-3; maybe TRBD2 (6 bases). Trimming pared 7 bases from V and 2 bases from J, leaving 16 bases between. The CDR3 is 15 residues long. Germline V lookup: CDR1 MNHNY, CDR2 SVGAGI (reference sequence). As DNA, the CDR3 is TGTGCCAGCATAGGTAATAGCGGTGTCACAGATACGCAGTATTTT. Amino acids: CASIGNSGVTDTQYF.

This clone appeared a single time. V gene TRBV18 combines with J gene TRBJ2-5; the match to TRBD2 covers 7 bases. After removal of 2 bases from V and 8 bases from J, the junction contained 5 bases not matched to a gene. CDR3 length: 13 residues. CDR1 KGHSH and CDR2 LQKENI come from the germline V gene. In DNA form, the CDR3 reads TGTGCCAGCTCACCATCGGGAGGCGTTACCCAGTACTTC. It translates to CASSPSGGVTQYF.

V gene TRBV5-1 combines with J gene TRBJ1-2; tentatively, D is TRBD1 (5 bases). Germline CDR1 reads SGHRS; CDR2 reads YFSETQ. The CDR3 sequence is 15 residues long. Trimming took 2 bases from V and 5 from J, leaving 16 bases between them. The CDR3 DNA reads TGCGCCAGCAGCTTTCGACCGGGACTCGAGTATGGCTACACCTTC. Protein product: CASSFRPGLEYGYTF.

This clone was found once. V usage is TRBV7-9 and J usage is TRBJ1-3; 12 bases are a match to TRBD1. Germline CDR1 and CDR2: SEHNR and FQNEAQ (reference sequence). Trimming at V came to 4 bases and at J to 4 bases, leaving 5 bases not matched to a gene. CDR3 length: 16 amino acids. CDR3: CASSSGTGGVGNTIYF. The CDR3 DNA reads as TGTGCCAGCAGCTCCGGGACAGGGGGCGTGGGAAACACCATATATTTT.

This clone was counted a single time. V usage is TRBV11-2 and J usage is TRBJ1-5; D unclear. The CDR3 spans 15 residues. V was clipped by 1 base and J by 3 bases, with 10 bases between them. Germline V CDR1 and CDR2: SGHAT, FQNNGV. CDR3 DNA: TGTGCCAGCAGCTTAGGAGAAGTAAACAATCAGCCCCAGCATTTT. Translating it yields CASSLGEVNNQPQHF. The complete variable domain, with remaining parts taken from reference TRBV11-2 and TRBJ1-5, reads EAGVAQSPRYKIIEKRQSVAFWCNPISGHATLYWYQQILGQGPKLLIQFQNNGVVDDSQLPKDRFSAERLKGVDSTLKIQPAKLEDSAVYLCASSLGEVNNQPQHFGDGTRLSIL.

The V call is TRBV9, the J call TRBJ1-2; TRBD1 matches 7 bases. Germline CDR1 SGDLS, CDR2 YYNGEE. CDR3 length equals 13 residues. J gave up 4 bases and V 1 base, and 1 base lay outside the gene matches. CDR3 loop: CASSVRTGYGYTF. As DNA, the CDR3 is TGTGCCAGCAGCGTAAGGACAGGCTATGGCTACACCTTC.